This T cell receptor beta chain appears in the sequencing data of a study of blood T cell repertoires in COVID-19. Across the study: Samples taken during acute and convalescent COVID-19 were collected in the United States, Italy and Spain.

The germline CDR1 and CDR2 sequences are LGHDT and YNNKEL (reference sequence). This CDR3 has 13 residues. Deletions cut 1 base from V and 14 bases from J, with 12 bases between. Using immunoSEQ multiplex PCR, the repertoire was profiled, and TCRdb retains in-frame clones only, with some absent. The sample comprises some 120,000 clones, approximately 82% of which are singletons, and approximately 7% rests with the top ten. The chain has TRBV3-1 (or the pseudogene TRBV3-2) and TRBJ1-6; the D is unclear. The specimen was peripheral blood. The receptor was isolated from a man in his sixties or seventies with active or convalescent COVID-19. CDR3 amino acids: CASSQVRRASLHF. As DNA, the CDR3 is TGTGCCAGCAGCCAAGTTCGTCGAGCTTCCCTCCACTTT.